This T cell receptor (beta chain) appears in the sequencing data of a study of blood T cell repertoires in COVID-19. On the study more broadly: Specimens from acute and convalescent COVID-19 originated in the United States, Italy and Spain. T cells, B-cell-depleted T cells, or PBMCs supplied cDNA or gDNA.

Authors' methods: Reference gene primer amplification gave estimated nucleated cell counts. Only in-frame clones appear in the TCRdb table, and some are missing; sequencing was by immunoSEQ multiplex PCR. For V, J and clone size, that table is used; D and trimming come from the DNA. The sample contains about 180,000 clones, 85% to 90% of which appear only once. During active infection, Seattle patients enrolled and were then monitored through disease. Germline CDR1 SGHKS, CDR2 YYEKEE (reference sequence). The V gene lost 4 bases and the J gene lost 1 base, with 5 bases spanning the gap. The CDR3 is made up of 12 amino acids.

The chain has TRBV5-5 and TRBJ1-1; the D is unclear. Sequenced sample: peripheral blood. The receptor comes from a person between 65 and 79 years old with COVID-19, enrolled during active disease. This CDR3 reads CASSPTNTEAFF. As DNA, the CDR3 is TGTGCCAGCAGCCCTACGAACACTGAAGCTTTCTTT. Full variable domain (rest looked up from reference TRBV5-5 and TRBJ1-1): DAGVTQSPTHLIKTRGQQVTLRCSPISGHKSVSWYQQVLGQGPQFIFQYYEKEERGRGNFPDRFSARQFPNYSSELNVNALLLGDSALYLCASSPTNTEAFFGQGTRLTVV.